The rows below give T cell receptor beta chains drawn from one sample of a study of beta chain features in type 1 diabetes. Sequenced by immunoSEQ multiplex PCR; TCRdb stores in-frame clones only, minus some. This sample carries hundreds of thousands of clones, about 12% of them seen once, and the ten largest clones take about 0.01%. Sequences were obtained from naive CD4+ T cells from blood. The source of these receptors is a woman between 18 and 29 years old with type 1 diabetes. The conserved cysteine and the conserved F or W are not part of the CDR3 here. Fields, in order: J gene, V gene, CDR3 protein.

J gene: TRBJ2-5
V gene: TRBV29-1
CDR3 protein: SVVKGGGETQY

J gene: TRBJ2-7
V gene: TRBV29-1
CDR3 protein: SVAGGGGTYEQY

J gene: TRBJ1-1
V gene: TRBV7-6
CDR3 protein: ASSLAVGNTEAF

J gene: TRBJ2-7
V gene: TRBV30
CDR3 protein: AWSVSRVRDEQY

J gene: TRBJ2-3
V gene: TRBV7-6
CDR3 protein: ASSQTSGGAVADTQY

J gene: TRBJ2-7
V gene: TRBV7-2
CDR3 protein: ASSLDKTSGRHEQY

J gene: TRBJ2-7
V gene: TRBV10-3
CDR3 protein: AISEPSPEQY

J gene: TRBJ1-2
V gene: TRBV15
CDR3 protein: ATSGDLYGYT

J gene: TRBJ2-1
V gene: TRBV7-9
CDR3 protein: ASSLNPGPYNEQF

J gene: TRBJ1-1
V gene: TRBV29-1
CDR3 protein: SVDTNTEAF

J gene: TRBJ1-5
V gene: TRBV4-1
CDR3 protein: ASSPVRRGANQPQH

J gene: TRBJ1-3
V gene: TRBV7-2
CDR3 protein: ASSPSGNTIY

J gene: TRBJ2-4
V gene: TRBV18
CDR3 protein: ASSPQSLRNIQY

J gene: TRBJ2-7
V gene: TRBV7-2
CDR3 protein: ASGTSGASYEQY

J gene: TRBJ2-7
V gene: TRBV27
CDR3 protein: ASSLKASRAYEQY

J gene: TRBJ1-4
V gene: TRBV15
CDR3 protein: ATSPADRGHEKLF

J gene: TRBJ2-5
V gene: TRBV7-2
CDR3 protein: ASSSRDRGLQETQY

J gene: TRBJ1-2
V gene: TRBV7-2
CDR3 protein: ASSPRQTDYT

J gene: TRBJ2-2
V gene: TRBV5-1
CDR3 protein: ASSIIEKPGELF

J gene: TRBJ1-1
V gene: TRBV6-5
CDR3 protein: ASSSRVNTEAF

J gene: TRBJ1-1
V gene: TRBV6-5
CDR3 protein: AISREQGPNTEAF

J gene: TRBJ1-2
V gene: TRBV6-6
CDR3 protein: ASTERGYGYT